This entry lists 32 T cell receptor beta chains sequenced from one sample in a study of shared clonotypes between healthy human individuals. CD45RO-negative, CCR7-selected cells formed the naive CD8 fraction, which excluded terminally differentiated effector memory CD45RA+ cells. Data came from immunoSEQ multiplex PCR; TCRdb stores just in-frame clones and leaves some out. The sample gives millions of clones, roughly 94% of which show up once; roughly 1% is in the top ten. The source material was naive CD8+ T cells sorted from blood. The receptors here all came from a man between 18 and 29 years old in good health.

V gene TRBV5-4 combines with J gene TRBJ2-7; 11 nucleotides line up with TRBD2. Germline lookup yields CDR1 SGHNT and CDR2 YYREEE (reference sequence). CDR3 length: 16 residues. The ends lost 4 bases at V and 0 bases at J; junction bases unmatched: 6. The CDR3 DNA reads as TGTGCCAGCAGCCTAGCTAGCGGGGGGTCCTCCTACGAGCAGTACTTC. Amino acid sequence: CASSLASGGSSYEQYF. The full variable domain, completed using reference TRBV5-4 and TRBJ2-7, is ETGVTQSPTHLIKTRGQQVTLRCSSQSGHNTVSWYQQALGQGPQFIFQYYREEENGRGNFPPRFSGLQFPNYSSELNVNALELDDSALYLCASSLASGGSSYEQYFGPGTRLTVT.

This chain uses TRBV29-1 with TRBJ2-2; 8 bases match TRBD1. The junction had 7 bases not matched to a gene; V was cut back by 3 bases and J by 7 bases. The CDR3 spans 14 residues. Per germline, CDR1 SQVTM and CDR2 ANQGSEA. This CDR3 reads CSVEGRGLSGELFF. The CDR3 coding sequence is TGCAGCGTTGAGGGCAGGGGGCTGAGCGGGGAGCTGTTTTTT.

CDR3 sequence: CASTGGEGGSPLHF. The CDR3 region has the DNA TGTGCCAGCACCGGGGGAGAGGGAGGGTCACCCCTCCACTTT. The rearrangement links TRBV27 to TRBJ1-6, with D possibly TRBD1 on 5 matching bases. V lost 7 bases, J lost 10 bases, and 17 bases lay in between. CDR3 length: 14 residues. CDR1 MNHEY and CDR2 SMNVEV come from the germline V gene (reference sequence).

This clone was seen just once. This sequence joins TRBV29-1 and TRBJ2-3, with D uncertain. Trimming removed 3 bases from V and 0 bases from J, with 10 bases in between. Looked up from germline, CDR1 is SQVTM and CDR2 is ANQGSEA. The CDR3 is 14 amino acids. The CDR3 coding sequence is TGCAGCGTTGATCGGGTGGACAGCACAGATACGCAGTATTTT. Protein product: CSVDRVDSTDTQYF.

This clone has just a few counts. The V call is TRBV4-2, the J call TRBJ1-5; D gene uncertain. The germline V gene has CDR1 LGHNA and CDR2 YNFKEQ. The CDR3 contains 15 residues. The V gene lost 0 bases and the J gene lost 2 bases, with 8 bases spanning the gap. The CDR3 DNA is TGTGCCAGCAGCCAAGATTATAGCGGCAATCAGCCCCAGCATTTT. Its translation: CASSQDYSGNQPQHF.

The V call is TRBV4-1, the J call TRBJ2-3, with a weak D call TRBD2 (6 bases). The CDR3 is 16 residues long. Trimming cost V 0 bases and J 6 bases, with 16 bases left between them. CDR1 is MGHRA, CDR2 YSYEKL, per germline. CDR3 coding DNA: TGCGCCAGCAGCCAAGAAAGATGGAGGGAAGGTGATACGCAGTATTTT. This encodes CASSQERWREGDTQYF.

In nucleotides, the CDR3 is TGTGCCAGCAGTTTCCTGCCGGGGGACAGCGACGAGCAGTACTTC. Translated: CASSFLPGDSDEQYF. J is TRBJ2-7 and V is TRBV28, with D maybe TRBD1 (7 bases). The CDR3 totals 15 residues. Germline assignment: CDR1 MDHEN and CDR2 SYDVKM. V lost 3 bases and J lost 5, with 17 bases in between.

Written as DNA, the CDR3 is TGTGCCAGCGAACAGGGGGGGAACAATGAGCAGTTCTTC. Protein sequence: CASEQGGNNEQFF. The V and J genes are TRBV6-5 and TRBJ2-1, with TRBD1 as a possible D gene (8 bases). The V gene's germline CDR1 is MNHEY and CDR2 SVGAGI. The CDR3 loop spans 13 amino acids. The ends were cut back, 8 bases at V and 5 bases at J, with 13 bases in the middle.

The gene calls are TRBV6-1 and TRBJ2-7; D not certain. The germline gives CDR1 MNHNS, CDR2 SASEGT. The CDR3 has 11 residues. V was cut by 6 bases and J by 3 bases, with 6 bases left in between. CDR3 nucleotides: TGTGCCAGCAGCCAATACTACGAGCAGTACTTC. Protein sequence: CASSQYYEQYF.

The V gene is TRBV27, the J gene TRBJ2-7; 7 bases agree with TRBD2. The CDR3 length is 12 residues. Germline V gene lookup returns CDR1 MNHEY and CDR2 SMNVEV (reference sequence). Trimming cost V 8 bases and J 0 bases; bases outside gene matches: 1. The CDR3 sequence is CASGLVSYEQYF. CDR3 bases: TGTGCCAGCGGACTAGTCTCCTACGAGCAGTACTTC.

This CDR3 reads CAISVQGPAGEQYF. The CDR3 nucleotides are TGTGCCATCAGTGTACAGGGCCCCGCCGGGGAGCAGTACTTC. This chain links TRBV10-3 with TRBJ2-7, with D tentatively TRBD1 (6 bases). This CDR3 comprises 14 residues. Per germline, CDR1 ENHRY and CDR2 SYGVKD. Trimming removed 4 bases from V and 7 bases from J, with 17 bases in between.

The chain carries TRBV25-1 and TRBJ2-2; D is perhaps TRBD1 (6 bases). CDR1 MGHDK and CDR2 SYGVNS come from the germline V gene. V shed 4 bases and J shed 0 bases, with 18 bases lying between them. The CDR3 spans 18 residues. The CDR3 here is CASSGYGAGAPNTGELFF. CDR3 sequence (DNA): TGTGCCAGCAGTGGATACGGGGCAGGGGCTCCGAACACCGGGGAGCTGTTTTTT.

Only one count was recorded for this clone. In DNA, the CDR3 is TGTGCCACGACGACGACTAGCGGGAGCTCCTACAATGAGCAGTTCTTC. Protein: CATTTTSGSSYNEQFF. The J gene is TRBJ2-1, the V gene TRBV10-3, with TRBD2 identical over 12 bases. The V gene's germline CDR1 is ENHRY and CDR2 SYGVKD. The CDR3 totals 16 residues. V shed 10 bases, J shed 0 bases, and the junction held 7 bases outside the gene matches.

The chain carries TRBV19 and TRBJ2-3; TRBD2 agrees at 11 bases. V shed 2 bases, J shed 4 bases, and the junction held 14 bases outside the gene matches. In germline, CDR1 is LNHDA, CDR2 SQIVND (reference sequence). This CDR3 has 19 residues. The CDR3 region has the DNA TGTGCCAGTAGTATAATGGGGACTTTGACTAGCGGGAACGCAGATACGCAGTATTTT. Protein product: CASSIMGTLTSGNADTQYF.

The CDR3 sequence is CASSRLAGGIQETQYF. CDR3 bases: TGTGCCAGCAGCCGACTAGCGGGAGGGATCCAAGAGACCCAGTACTTC. The rearrangement uses TRBV2 and TRBJ2-5; the match to TRBD2 covers 14 bases. J gave up 1 base and V 6 bases, and 4 bases lay outside the gene matches. CDR3 length equals 16 residues. CDR1 and CDR2 from the germline V gene are SNHLY and FYNNEI. The variable domain in full, completed from reference TRBV2 and TRBJ2-5, reads EPEVTQTPSHQVTQMGQEVILRCVPISNHLYFYWYRQILGQKVEFLVSFYNNEISEKSEIFDDQFSVERPDGSNFTLKIRSTKLEDSAMYFCASSRLAGGIQETQYFGPGTRLLVL.

The chain carries TRBV6-1 and TRBJ1-1; 7 bases are a match to TRBD1. Trimming at V came to 7 bases and at J to 3 bases, leaving 5 bases not matched to a gene. This CDR3 has 13 amino acids. Looked up from germline, CDR1 is MNHNS and CDR2 is SASEGT. DNA for the CDR3: TGTGCCAGCACCCCAGGGGGGGACACTGAAGCTTTCTTT. Translated, it gives CASTPGGDTEAFF.

The chain joins TRBV5-1 to TRBJ2-2; maybe TRBD1 (5 bases). CDR3 size: 15 residues. V was cut by 0 bases and J by 3 bases, with 9 bases left in between. Germline loops: CDR1 SGHRS, CDR2 YFSETQ. The CDR3 bases are TGCGCCAGCAGCTTGGGTCCAGGGTACACCGGGGAGCTGTTTTTT. It yields the protein CASSLGPGYTGELFF.

The V call is TRBV10-2, the J call TRBJ2-1; the D gene is possibly TRBD1 (6 bases). The germline V and J ends were trimmed by 3 bases and 4 bases, with 16 bases remaining between them. The CDR3 totals 16 residues. Germline V lookup: CDR1 WSHSY, CDR2 SAAADI. CDR3 loop: CASSDALRTAYNEQFF. The CDR3 nucleotides are TGCGCCAGCAGTGACGCCCTACGGACAGCGTACAATGAGCAGTTCTTC.

The J gene is TRBJ1-6, the V gene TRBV6-5, with D maybe TRBD1 (5 bases). Trimming pared 6 bases from V and 7 bases from J, leaving 16 bases between. Per germline, CDR1 MNHEY and CDR2 SVGAGI. The CDR3 loop spans 15 amino acids. The CDR3 reads CASRGGEGVNSPLHF. The CDR3 DNA reads as TGTGCCAGCAGGGGGGGGGAAGGGGTAAATTCACCCCTCCACTTT.

The V and J genes are TRBV2 and TRBJ2-3; the match to TRBD2 covers 14 bases. Germline V lookup: CDR1 SNHLY, CDR2 FYNNEI. The J segment lost 3 bases and the V segment lost 7 bases, leaving 9 bases of the junction unmatched. This CDR3 region has 17 residues. CDR3 sequence: CASTHFGTSGSTDTQYF. The CDR3 coding sequence is TGTGCCAGCACCCATTTCGGGACTAGCGGGAGTACAGATACGCAGTATTTT.

Turning to this clone: The same CDR3 also results from other DNA sequences found in this sample. This chain uses TRBV9 with TRBJ2-1, with TRBD1 matching over 7 bases. The V gene's germline CDR1 is SGDLS and CDR2 YYNGEE. The CDR3 contains 16 residues. Trimming removed 0 bases from V and 0 bases from J; junction bases left unmatched: 3. CDR3 DNA: TGTGCCAGCAGCGTAGAAGCAGGGGGCTCCTACAATGAGCAGTTCTTC. It specifies CASSVEAGGSYNEQFF.

The gene calls are TRBV10-1 and TRBJ2-1; D is ambiguous. The CDR3 contains 13 residues. Germline CDR1 and CDR2: WNHNN and SYGVQD (reference sequence). The V and J ends lost 0 bases and 7 bases respectively, with 7 bases between them. The DNA for the CDR3 is TGCGCCAGCAGTGAGTCGGTAGGGAATGAGCAGTTCTTC. Amino acid sequence: CASSESVGNEQFF.

The gene calls are TRBV27 and TRBJ2-7; TRBD2 aligns across 7 bases. In germline, CDR1 is MNHEY, CDR2 SMNVEV (reference sequence). The CDR3 length is 15 residues. The trim removed 1 base at V and 3 bases at J, leaving 6 bases unmatched. The CDR3 region is CASSLFGGSSYEQYF. DNA of the CDR3: TGTGCCAGCAGTTTATTCGGCGGGAGCAGCTACGAGCAGTACTTC.

V and J are TRBV5-6 and TRBJ2-2, with no clear D. V gave up 3 bases and J gave up 5 bases, with 8 bases separating them. This CDR3 contains 13 residues. In germline, CDR1 is SGHDT, CDR2 YYEEEE. The CDR3 DNA follows: TGTGCCAGCAGCTCAAGGCCAACCGGGGAGCTGTTTTTT. Protein sequence: CASSSRPTGELFF.

The gene calls are TRBV7-6 and TRBJ2-1; 7 bases align to TRBD2. This CDR3 contains 15 residues. CDR1 is SGHVS and CDR2 is FNYEAQ in the germline V gene. V dropped 1 base and J dropped 6; count of bases not matched to a gene: 6. The CDR3 region is CASSLDSSGGNEQFF. The CDR3 DNA sequence: TGTGCCAGCAGCTTAGATTCGTCGGGGGGCAATGAGCAGTTCTTC.

The V call is TRBV4-3, the J call TRBJ2-1; 7 bases align to TRBD1. Germline CDR1 is LGHNA and CDR2 is YSLEER. V lost 0 bases and J lost 4; bases outside the gene matches: 6. This CDR3 has 16 residues. The CDR3: CASSQDLPTGYNEQFF. The CDR3 nucleotides read TGCGCCAGCAGCCAAGATCTTCCGACAGGGTACAATGAGCAGTTCTTC.

The chain combines TRBV21-1 with TRBJ2-3; the D call in the table, TRBD1, was not verified against the DNA. TRBV21-1 is deemed a pseudogene. The CDR3 totals 14 residues. The CDR3, as DNA: TGTGCCAGCAGCACAATACAGTCCACAGATACGCAGTATTTT. Protein sequence: CASSTIQSTDTQYF.

The chain has TRBV28 and TRBJ1-3; D is unclear. The V end was cut by 8 bases, the J end by 4 bases, with 6 bases between. The CDR3 runs to 11 residues. Germline V gene sequence: CDR1 MDHEN, CDR2 SYDVKM. This chain's CDR3 is CASGFGNTIYF. The CDR3 DNA sequence: TGTGCCAGCGGGTTCGGAAACACCATATATTTT.

The chain recombines TRBV7-9 with TRBJ2-7, with 9 nucleotides matching TRBD2. The V gene's germline CDR1 is SEHNR and CDR2 FQNEAQ (reference sequence). The CDR3 has 14 residues. V shed 5 bases and J 2 bases; nucleotides not matched to a gene: 4. CDR3 in amino acids: CASSTVAGAYEQYF. DNA for the CDR3: TGTGCCAGCAGCACGGTAGCGGGGGCCTACGAGCAGTACTTC.

The chain uses TRBV7-9 and TRBJ1-2; a possible D gene is TRBD1 (6 bases). The CDR3 has 16 amino acids. The ends were cut back, 1 base at V and 4 bases at J, with 16 bases in the middle. Germline CDR1 reads SEHNR; CDR2 reads FQNEAQ (reference sequence). The CDR3 region is CASSLVGSGVIYGYTF. CDR3 DNA sequence: TGTGCCAGCAGCTTAGTGGGCTCAGGGGTTATCTATGGCTACACCTTC.

The chain has TRBV4-3 and TRBJ2-5; D call uncertain. In germline, CDR1 is LGHNA, CDR2 YSLEER. The V end lost 0 bases, the J end lost 0 bases, and 14 bases lay between the germline ends. This CDR3 has 17 residues. CDR3 sequence: CASSQDGQARNQETQYF. The CDR3 nucleotides are TGCGCCAGCAGCCAAGATGGTCAAGCGAGAAACCAAGAGACCCAGTACTTC.

The CDR3 protein is CASSLGPRDRFNEQYF. In nucleotides, the CDR3 is TGTGCCAGCAGCTTAGGCCCGAGGGACAGGTTTAACGAGCAGTACTTC. The rearrangement links TRBV11-2 to TRBJ2-7; 8 bases align to TRBD1. V shed 1 base, J shed 5 bases, and the junction held 10 bases outside the gene matches. In germline, CDR1 is SGHAT, CDR2 FQNNGV. The CDR3 has 16 amino acids. Combining the CDR3 with reference TRBV11-2 and TRBJ2-7 gives the whole variable domain EAGVAQSPRYKIIEKRQSVAFWCNPISGHATLYWYQQILGQGPKLLIQFQNNGVVDDSQLPKDRFSAERLKGVDSTLKIQPAKLEDSAVYLCASSLGPRDRFNEQYFGPGTRLTVT.